A single sample gave rise to the 10 T cell receptor beta chains below, sequenced in a study of neoadjuvant anti-PD-1 for oral cavity cancer. TCRdb keeps only in-frame clones here, not all; method: immunoSEQ multiplex PCR. The table shows some 15,000 clones, with over 55% occurring only once. Time point: after neoadjuvant nivolumab, at surgical resection. The sample consisted of PBMCs, taken after nivolumab (anti-PD-1) treatment. The receptors shown here come from a person aged 35 to 85 with oral cavity squamous cell carcinoma.

J is TRBJ2-6 and V is TRBV5-6; unclear D gene. Trimming took off 2 bases at V and 2 bases at J, with 8 bases between the two ends. This CDR3 is 15 amino acids long. CDR1 and CDR2 from the germline V gene are SGHDT and YYEEEE. CDR3 coding DNA: TGTGCCAGCAGCTTCACCGCACCTGGGGCCAACGTCCTGACTTTC. The encoded protein is CASSFTAPGANVLTF. The full variable domain, rest sourced from reference TRBV5-6 and TRBJ2-6, is DAGVTQSPTHLIKTRGQQVTLRCSPKSGHDTVSWYQQALGQGPQFIFQYYEEEERQRGNFPDRFSGHQFPNYSSELNVNALLLGDSALYLCASSFTAPGANVLTFGAGSRLTVL.

The chain joins TRBV25-1 to TRBJ1-2; tentative D call: TRBD1 (5 bases). V gave up 2 bases and J gave up 4 bases, with 11 bases separating them. This CDR3 spans 14 amino acids. CDR1 is MGHDK, CDR2 SYGVNS, per germline. The CDR3 is CASSERRDGYGYTF. The CDR3 DNA reads TGTGCCAGCAGTGAACGAAGGGACGGCTATGGCTACACCTTC.

V and J are TRBV28 and TRBJ2-3, with 9 bases identical to TRBD2. This CDR3 is 18 amino acids long. Germline lookup yields CDR1 MDHEN and CDR2 SYDVKM. The J segment lost 2 bases and the V segment lost 7 bases, leaving 16 bases of the junction unmatched. The CDR3 region is CASKGRTSEGGVTDTQYF. As DNA, the CDR3 is TGTGCCAGCAAGGGAAGGACTAGCGAGGGGGGCGTCACAGATACGCAGTATTTT.

The table lists this clone with a few counts. V is TRBV5-1 and J is TRBJ2-7; tentatively, D is TRBD1 or TRBD2 (5 bases each). V was shortened by 2 bases and J by 2 bases, with 14 bases between the two germline ends. Looked up from germline, CDR1 is SGHRS and CDR2 is YFSETQ. The CDR3 is 15 amino acids. CDR3 sequence (DNA): TGCGCCAGCAGCTTATCCGGGACGGTGGCCTACGAGCAGTACTTC. It translates to CASSLSGTVAYEQYF.

The chain couples TRBV19 to TRBJ2-2; maybe TRBD2 (5 bases). The CDR3 extends over 17 amino acids. Germline assignment: CDR1 LNHDA and CDR2 SQIVND (reference sequence). Trimming removed 7 bases from V and 1 base from J, with 19 bases in between. In DNA, the CDR3 is TGTGCCAGTATCACCACCGCGAGGGCCCTGAACACCGGGGAGCTGTTTTTT. Encoded protein: CASITTARALNTGELFF.

This rearrangement joins TRBV6-1 to TRBJ2-7, with D possibly matching TRBD2 (7 bases). The V and J ends lost 7 bases and 5 bases respectively, with 18 bases between them. The CDR3 sequence is 14 residues long. The germline CDR1 and CDR2 sequences are MNHNS and SASEGT. The CDR3 is CASIRGRAGDEQYF. CDR3 in DNA: TGTGCCAGCATTAGGGGGAGGGCAGGGGACGAGCAGTACTTC.

The rearrangement uses TRBV6-1 and TRBJ2-7; D gene ambiguous. The germline V gene encodes CDR1 MNHNS and CDR2 SASEGT. CDR3 size: 13 residues. Trimming cost V 5 bases and J 0 bases, with 8 bases left between them. The DNA for the CDR3 is TGTGCCAGCAGTACGGAGAGCTCCTACGAGCAGTACTTC. It translates to CASSTESSYEQYF.

This clone showed up just once. This chain joins TRBV7-6 and TRBJ2-7; 7 bases agree with TRBD2. The V and J ends lost 1 base and 7 bases, in that order; junction bases with no gene match: 7. Germline CDR1 SGHVS, CDR2 FNYEAQ. This CDR3 has 14 residues. In nucleotides, the CDR3 is TGTGCCAGCAGCTTAGGGGGACTATCTTTTGAGCAGTACTTC. It specifies CASSLGGLSFEQYF.

The CDR3 sequence: CAEGRLVQMNQFTDTQYF. Written as DNA, the CDR3 is TGTGCCGAGGGGAGACTAGTCCAAATGAATCAATTCACAGATACGCAGTATTTT. This chain joins TRBV2 and TRBJ2-3; a weak D match, TRBD2 (6 bases). CDR1 is SNHLY and CDR2 is FYNNEI in the germline V gene. The CDR3 has 18 amino acids. V lost 11 bases to trimming and J lost 2 bases, with 29 bases between them.

J is TRBJ1-1 and V is TRBV30, with a possible D match to TRBD1 (6 bases). CDR1 is GTSNPN, CDR2 SVGIG, per germline (reference sequence). Between the trimmed V and J ends, which lost 5 bases and 2 bases, there was a span of 12 bases. This CDR3 comprises 13 residues. This CDR3 reads CAWEPTGNTEAFF. The CDR3 bases are TGTGCCTGGGAACCGACAGGTAACACTGAAGCTTTCTTT.